In this sample, the clone carrying this T cell receptor (beta chain) is medium-sized (0.01 to 0.1%). The data stem from a study of neurological immune-mediated disorders. The J segment lost 4 bases and the V segment lost 0 bases, leaving 12 bases of the junction unmatched. This CDR3 spans 18 amino acids. Germline values: CDR1 DFQATT, CDR2 SNEGSKA (reference sequence). The cDNA was generated by 5'RACE with 10-nucleotide random UMIs. TCRdb fed the 5' RACE reads into MiXCR, producing one record per CDR3 protein. The sample lists fewer than 30,000 distinct CDR3 sequences; over 5% were seen once. This TCR was recovered from a woman in her thirties or forties in good health. The sequencing sample was made of PBMCs. The chain links TRBV20-1 to TRBJ2-2; TRBD2 matches 9 bases. The CDR3 here is CSARDRASGKQGTGELFF. The CDR3 bases are TGCAGTGCTAGAGATAGGGCTAGCGGGAAGCAGGGCACCGGGGAGCTGTTTTTT.